This TCR beta chain originates from a study of cytomegalovirus exposure and HLA in healthy donors. Background on the study: An earlier analysis found some 120 million unique TCR beta sequences from about 190 million T cells. Findings and caveats of the study: It was 164 TCR beta chains that were listed as cytomegalovirus-associated. When analyzed later, the rates of TCR association showed variation by HLA locus, with DRB1 the most and HLA-C the fewest. On later analysis, the bulk of CMV-associated TCR beta chains appeared to be HLA-restricted.

13 Jbeta primers and 60 Vbeta primers were used for the PCR. Assay: immunoSEQ multiplex PCR; the TCRdb copy retains only in-frame clones and omits some. The table lists 150,000 or so clones, about 8.9% of them singletons. This CDR3 is 13 amino acids long. The V gene's germline CDR1 is LNHDA and CDR2 SQIVND (reference sequence). The germline V and J ends were trimmed by 6 bases and 1 base, with 8 bases remaining between them. As for this clone: Antigen unknown.

Material: PBMCs. The chain couples TRBV19 to TRBJ2-3; a weak D match, TRBD2 (6 bases). This receptor was identified in a man between 45 and 60 years old in good health and CMV-seronegative. Here the CDR3 reads CASRGLGTDTQYF. The CDR3 DNA reads TGTGCCAGTAGGGGACTTGGCACAGATACGCAGTATTTT.